This is a list of T cell receptor beta chains from one sample in a study of blood T cells in healthy people across ages. A single record per CDR3 protein comes from TCRdb applying MiXCR to the 5' RACE reads. The data hold around 1,000,000 distinct CDR3 sequences, with roughly 24% observed a single time. Separately, the same data were catalogued under a study of T cells of mothers and their children.

The sequencing input was blood. The receptors were gathered from a girl aged 2 to 9 in good health. CDR3s include the opening cysteine and the closing phenylalanine or tryptophan. D genes are given only for firm matches. For some rows the clone size is stated as once, few or many, or as a class when expanded; others skip it.

D | size | J | V | DNA | CDR3
TRBD1 | few | TRBJ1-2 | TRBV12-3/TRBV12-4 | TGTGCCAGCAGTTTAGCCCTTACAGGGGGCTACTATGGCTACACCTTC | CASSLALTGGYYGYTF
TRBD1 | NA | TRBJ2-1 | TRBV5-1 | TGCGCCAGCAAGGAGACAGGGGCGGGATATGAGCAGTTCTTC | CASKETGAGYEQFF
NA | few | TRBJ2-5 | TRBV20-1 | TGCAGTGCTAGAGATCTCGGGTGGGGCGGAGGAGAGACCCAGTACTTC | CSARDLGWGGGETQYF
TRBD2 | NA | TRBJ2-5 | TRBV7-2 | TGTGCCAGCAGCGGACTAGCGGAGACTTTAGAGACCCAGTACTTC | CASSGLAETLETQYF
NA | NA | TRBJ2-1 | TRBV4-3 | TGCGCCAGCAGCCAAGATCTGGCGGGGGCCCATCGGGAGCAGTTCTTC | CASSQDLAGAHREQFF
TRBD2 | few | TRBJ2-1 | TRBV7-3 | TGTGCCAGCAGCCCTACTAGCGTCTCCTACAATGAGCAGTTCTTC | CASSPTSVSYNEQFF
TRBD2 | NA | TRBJ2-7 | TRBV5-1 | TGCGCCAGCAGCTTGGCGGGGGGGAAAGCCTACGAGCAGTACTTC | CASSLAGGKAYEQYF
NA | NA | TRBJ2-2 | TRBV15 | TGTGCCACCAGGGCTTGGGGGTGGGACACCGGGGAGCTGTTTTTT | CATRAWGWDTGELFF
NA | NA | TRBJ2-1 | TRBV5-4 | TGTGCCAGCAGCTTTAGTATCCGCTCTGAGCAGTTCTTC | CASSFSIRSEQFF
NA | few | TRBJ2-3 | TRBV29-1 | TGCAGCTCCGCCACAGATACGCAGTATTTT | CSSATDTQYF
NA | NA | TRBJ1-1 | TRBV2 | TGTGCCAGCAGTGAAGATTCCGGGGTTATCACTGAAGCTTTCTTT | CASSEDSGVITEAFF
NA | few | TRBJ2-1 | TRBV27 | TGTGTCAGCAGTTACGACCCTAATCCTCTCAATGAGCAGTTCTTC | CVSSYDPNPLNEQFF
NA | NA | TRBJ1-2 | TRBV29-1 | TGCAGCGCGAGGGGGACCCATGGCTACACCTTC | CSARGTHGYTF
NA | few | TRBJ2-5 | TRBV6-2/TRBV6-3 | TGTGCCAGCAGTTTCCAGCGGAGAAGCTACGAGCAGTGCTTC | CASSFQRRSYEQCF
NA | NA | TRBJ2-3 | TRBV4-1 | TGCGCCAGCAGCCAAGATCTTACCGTTCCCACAGATACGCAGTATTTT | CASSQDLTVPTDTQYF
NA | few | TRBJ1-3 | TRBV20-1 | TGCAGTGCTAGGCCTACAGGGGGAAACACCATATATTTT | CSARPTGGNTIYF
NA | few | TRBJ2-5 | TRBV7-9 | TGTGCCAGCAGTAACACCCAGACCCAGTACTTC | CASSNTQTQYF
NA | NA | TRBJ2-1 | TRBV29-1 | TGCAGCGTTGACAGGGGGGAGGATGAGCAGTTCTTC | CSVDRGEDEQFF
TRBD2 | NA | TRBJ2-7 | TRBV2 | TGTGCCAGCAGTCCCCTAGGGACTAGCGGGTTTGCGGAGCAGTACTTC | CASSPLGTSGFAEQYF
NA | once | TRBJ2-2 | TRBV29-1 | TGCAGCGCACGGGGTACGAACACCGGGGAGCTGTTTTTT | CSARGTNTGELFF
NA | NA | TRBJ1-2 | TRBV27 | TGTGCCAGCACCCTAGATGGCTACACCTTC | CASTLDGYTF
TRBD2 | NA | TRBJ2-1 | TRBV20-1 | TGCAGTGCTAGAGGCCCAGCGGGGGGCAATGAGCAGTTCTTC | CSARGPAGGNEQFF
TRBD2 | few | TRBJ2-7 | TRBV11-1 | TGTGCCAGCAGCCATCCGGGGGGAGGCAACACCTACGAGCAGTACTTC | CASSHPGGGNTYEQYF
TRBD2 | NA | TRBJ2-5 | TRBV6-5 | TGTGCCAGCAGTTACGTCGCGGGGGAGAAAGAGACCCAGTACTTC | CASSYVAGEKETQYF
NA | few | TRBJ2-7 | TRBV9 | TGTGCCAGCAGCGTCGGGGTGACCGGTTCCTACGAGCAGTACTTC | CASSVGVTGSYEQYF
TRBD2 | few | TRBJ2-3 | TRBV12-3/TRBV12-4 | TGTGCCAGCAGCCTCCCGGGGGGTGGCGATACGCAGTATTTT | CASSLPGGGDTQYF
TRBD2 | NA | TRBJ2-1 | TRBV9 | TGTGCCAGCAGCGAGGGGACTATCTCCTACAATGAGCAGTTCTTC | CASSEGTISYNEQFF
TRBD2 | few | TRBJ2-3 | TRBV29-1 | TGCAGCACGTCCCTAGCGGGAGGGGTCACAGATACGCAGTATTTT | CSTSLAGGVTDTQYF
NA | NA | TRBJ2-7 | TRBV4-2 | TGTGCCAGCAGCCAAGCTATGCCAAGAGACCCTTACGAGCAGTACTTC | CASSQAMPRDPYEQYF
NA | few | TRBJ2-5 | TRBV7-9 | TGTGCCAGCAGCTTAGGTTTCCCCGGGGGGCGAAGGGAGACCCAGTACTTC | CASSLGFPGGRRETQYF
NA | NA | TRBJ2-7 | TRBV5-1 | TGCGCCAGCAGCTTAGCAGCTCTGGATCTCTACGAGCAGTACTTC | CASSLAALDLYEQYF
NA | NA | TRBJ1-2 | TRBV29-1 | TGCAGCGTTGCGTCCCTTAGGGAGGGCTACACCTTC | CSVASLREGYTF
NA | NA | TRBJ1-1 | TRBV4-1 | TGCGCCAGCAGCCAAGAAACTGAAGCTTTCTTT | CASSQETEAFF
NA | NA | TRBJ2-7 | TRBV6-2/TRBV6-3 | TGTGCCAGCAGTTACTTCGTGACAGGACCAAAGGGGGAGCAGTACTTC | CASSYFVTGPKGEQYF
TRBD2 | NA | TRBJ2-1 | TRBV3-1 | TGTGCCAGCAGCTATCGCGGGGGATCCTCCTACAATGAGCAGTTCTTC | CASSYRGGSSYNEQFF
TRBD1 | NA | TRBJ2-1 | TRBV5-1 | TGCGCCAGCAGTTCGGGACAGGTCTACAATGAGCAGTTCTTC | CASSSGQVYNEQFF
NA | NA | TRBJ1-1 | TRBV10-1 | TGCGCCAGCAGTGCCGCACGAACAGTCACTGAAGCTTTCTTT | CASSAARTVTEAFF
TRBD2 | NA | TRBJ2-5 | TRBV7-2 | TGTGCCAGCAGCTTTGACGGGGGGGCCTGGGAGACCCAGTACTTC | CASSFDGGAWETQYF
NA | NA | TRBJ2-1 | TRBV20-1 | TGCAGTGCCTCAGCCAGTGGCTTACTCGGCAATGAGCAGTTCTTC | CSASASGLLGNEQFF
NA | NA | TRBJ2-5 | TRBV5-5 | TGTGCCAGCAGCTTGAGGGGTTCCCCGGGGCGGAATTTTCAAGAGACCCAGTACTTC | CASSLRGSPGRNFQETQYF
NA | few | TRBJ2-2 | TRBV20-1 | TGCAGTGCTAGAGCCCCCGGGGGGCCCTACACCGGGGAGCTGTTTTTT | CSARAPGGPYTGELFF
NA | NA | TRBJ1-2 | TRBV3-1 | TGCGCCAGCAGCCAAGCTGTTGGATTTTTCGTTTATGGCTACACCTTC | CASSQAVGFFVYGYTF
NA | NA | TRBJ1-6 | TRBV11-2 | TGTGCCAGCAGCGCCAGCCCGGGGGCCGGACCGAGCTCCTATAATTCACCCCTCCACTTT | CASSASPGAGPSSYNSPLHF
TRBD1 | NA | TRBJ2-7 | TRBV4-3 | TGCGCCAGCAGCCAAGGTCGACAGGGTTACGAGCAGTACTTC | CASSQGRQGYEQYF
TRBD1 | NA | TRBJ2-7 | TRBV5-1 | TGCGCCAGCAGCCCGGACAGGGGGGACGAGCAGTACTTC | CASSPDRGDEQYF
TRBD1 | few | TRBJ1-2 | TRBV10-3 | TGTGCCATCAGTGGAACAGGGGAGAATGGCTACACCTTC | CAISGTGENGYTF
NA | NA | TRBJ1-1 | TRBV7-2 | TGTGCCAGCAGCCCAAGATTCTTGGGCGACACTGAAGCTTTCTTT | CASSPRFLGDTEAFF
TRBD2 | NA | TRBJ2-5 | TRBV20-1 | TGCAGTGCAACCCCCCCTAGCGGGGGGCCCCAAGAGACCCAGTACTTC | CSATPPSGGPQETQYF
NA | few | TRBJ1-4 | TRBV28 | TGTGCCAGTCTTCCCAGGGGTGGGAGTGAAAAACTGTTTTTT | CASLPRGGSEKLFF
NA | NA | TRBJ2-7 | TRBV7-2 | TGTGCCAGCAGCTTATCCCAGGGAGTCAAAAACGAGCAGTACTTC | CASSLSQGVKNEQYF
NA | few | TRBJ1-3 | TRBV29-1 | TGCAGCGCCCGAGAGGGGATTAGTGGAAACACCATATATTTT | CSAREGISGNTIYF
TRBD2 | NA | TRBJ2-3 | TRBV7-9 | TGTGCCAGCAGCATCGCGACTAGCGGGTCTGGCACAGATACGCAGTATTTT | CASSIATSGSGTDTQYF
TRBD1 | few | TRBJ2-5 | TRBV27 | TGTGCCAGCAGTTTCCCCAGGACAGGGCGGCGGGAGACCCAGTACTTC | CASSFPRTGRRETQYF
TRBD1 | few | TRBJ2-5 | TRBV20-1 | TGCAGTGCCGGACAGGGAAAAGAGACCCAGTACTTC | CSAGQGKETQYF
NA | few | TRBJ1-3 | TRBV5-1 | TGCGCCAGCAGCTTGCTAGGGAAGGGAGACACCATATATTTT | CASSLLGKGDTIYF
NA | NA | TRBJ1-4 | TRBV5-1 | TGCGCCAGCAGCTTGGGGCCTCGAGATGAAAAACTGTTTTTT | CASSLGPRDEKLFF
TRBD1 | NA | TRBJ1-1 | TRBV5-6 | TGTGCCAGCAGCGTAGCAACAGGGGGCAACACTGAAGCTTTCTTT | CASSVATGGNTEAFF
NA | NA | TRBJ2-7 | TRBV7-2 | TGTGCCAGCAGCCCTGGGGTCTCCGCCTCCTACGAGCAGTACTTC | CASSPGVSASYEQYF
NA | few | TRBJ1-4 | TRBV28 | TGTGCCAGCCTCCACCAAAATGAAAAACTGTTTTTT | CASLHQNEKLFF